This T cell receptor (beta chain) is drawn from a study of vaccination effects on CD4 cells after COVID-19. Study-level background: Every participant took two doses of the BNT162b2 or mRNA-1273 vaccine. Broader study findings: Cross-reactivity toward common cold coronaviruses was confined to only 1 of 255 vaccine-induced clones in healthy vaccinees.

Clones were sequenced by immunoSEQ multiplex PCR, and TCRdb holds only the in-frame ones, with some missing. This repertoire shows approximately 30,000 clones, approximately 68% found once; its top ten account for approximately 29%. Points on this clone: Its antigen is currently unknown.

The CDR3 extends over 19 amino acids. V was pared by 5 bases and J by 14 bases, with 30 bases of the junction left unmatched. CDR1 and CDR2 from the germline V gene are ENHRY and SYGVKD. Antigen-specific CD4+ T cell clonotypes were called by their expansion after viral peptide-pool culture in ViraFEST. CD4+ T cell isolation took place after about 11 days of culture. The receptor comes from a human donor who received a COVID-19 vaccine. The specimen was CD4+ T cells from PBMCs cultured with HCoV-229E spike peptides, collected before COVID-19 vaccination. This chain connects TRBV10-3 to TRBJ1-2; 9 nucleotides line up with TRBD1. This CDR3 reads CAISPNLRDRVGTGLSRTF. In DNA form, the CDR3 reads TGTGCCATCAGTCCCAACCTACGGGACAGGGTGGGGACAGGGCTTTCTAGGACCTTC.